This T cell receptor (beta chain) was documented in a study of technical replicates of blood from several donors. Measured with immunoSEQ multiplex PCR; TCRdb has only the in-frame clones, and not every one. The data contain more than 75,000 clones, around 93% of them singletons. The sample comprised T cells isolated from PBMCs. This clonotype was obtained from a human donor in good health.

Here the CDR3 reads CASSTRGLNQPQHF. The CDR3 bases are TGTGCCAGCAGTACGAGGGGACTCAATCAGCCCCAGCATTTT. The V call is TRBV7-8, the J call TRBJ1-5, with D possibly matching TRBD1 (5 bases). Trimming left V 6 bases short and J 3 bases short, with 12 bases between. Per the germline V gene, CDR1 is SGHVS and CDR2 is FQNEAQ. CDR3 size: 14 residues.